These 28 T cell receptor beta chains share one sample of origin, sequenced in a study of blood T cell repertoires in COVID-19. This table comes from immunoSEQ multiplex PCR, and its TCRdb copy is limited to in-frame clones, with some not included. The repertoire includes about 350,000 clones, roughly 90% of them detected once, and about 0.94% sits in the top ten. Sequencing was carried out using PBMCs or T cells enriched from blood (not recorded which). These TCRs come from a woman in her twenties or thirties who had been exposed to COVID-19.

The chain links TRBV15 to TRBJ1-1; 8 positions agree with TRBD1. J was trimmed by 4 bases and V by 3 bases; bases with no gene match: 1. The CDR3 runs to 13 residues. Looked up from germline, CDR1 is LNHNV and CDR2 is YYDKDF (reference sequence). The CDR3 region is CATSSTGGTEAFF. CDR3 nucleotide sequence: TGTGCCACCAGCAGCACAGGGGGCACTGAAGCTTTCTTT.

This clone has a single count. The chain carries TRBV6-5 and TRBJ2-1; tentative D call: TRBD1 (6 bases). V lost 4 bases and J lost 14, with 12 bases in between. The germline gives CDR1 MNHEY, CDR2 SVGAGI. This CDR3 region has 11 residues. This CDR3 reads CASSFGTKEFF. Here the CDR3 DNA reads TGTGCCAGCAGTTTCGGGACAAAGGAGTTCTTC.

The chain joins TRBV10-3 to TRBJ2-3, with TRBD1 identical over 10 bases. With V trimmed by 3 bases and J by 2 bases, 8 bases remained unmatched. The germline V gene has CDR1 ENHRY and CDR2 SYGVKD. CDR3 length equals 17 residues. CDR3 protein: CAISDPLGTGVTDTQYF. The CDR3 DNA reads TGTGCCATCAGTGATCCTCTTGGGACAGGGGTCACAGATACGCAGTATTTT.

The chain couples TRBV18 to TRBJ1-2; D might be TRBD1 (5 bases). Germline V gene data show CDR1 as KGHSH and CDR2 as LQKENI. With 6 bases removed from V and 0 bases from J, the gap between germline ends came to 17 bases. This CDR3 has 16 amino acids. For the CDR3, the DNA is TGTGCCAGCTCGCTCGAGATCATACAGGCTAACTATGGCTACACCTTC. Amino acid sequence: CASSLEIIQANYGYTF. The full variable domain, with the rest looked up from reference TRBV18 and TRBJ1-2, is NAGVMQNPRHLVRRRGQEARLRCSPMKGHSHVYWYRQLPEEGLKFMVYLQKENIIDESGMPKERFSAEFPKEGPSILRIQQVVRGDSAAYFCASSLEIIQANYGYTFGSGTRLTVV.

This clone was detected only a few times. V usage is TRBV19 and J usage is TRBJ2-7; 10 bases line up with TRBD2. With 3 bases clipped from V and 5 bases from J, the junction kept 13 bases outside the gene matches. The CDR3 consists of 17 residues. Germline V gene data show CDR1 as LNHDA and CDR2 as SQIVND (reference sequence). In nucleotides, the CDR3 is TGTGCCAGTAGTATCGGAGGTCGGACTAGCGGTATCAACGAGCAGTACTTC. This sequence encodes CASSIGGRTSGINEQYF.

The chain is built from TRBV28 and TRBJ1-3, with TRBD1 matching over 7 bases. Germline V gene lookup returns CDR1 MDHEN and CDR2 SYDVKM. There are 15 residues in the CDR3. Unmatched junction bases numbered 10, after V lost 5 bases and J lost 6 bases. In DNA, the CDR3 is TGTGCCAGCAGTCCCCCCGAGACAGGGCTAAACACCATATATTTT. Protein sequence: CASSPPETGLNTIYF.

This clone appeared a single time. This chain links TRBV10-1 with TRBJ2-2, with 10 bases lining up with TRBD2. V shed 3 bases, J shed 6 bases, and the junction held 7 bases outside the gene matches. Germline assignment: CDR1 WNHNN and CDR2 SYGVQD (reference sequence). The CDR3 runs to 16 residues. As DNA, the CDR3 is TGCGCCAGCAGTGACGGGCTAGCGGGAGTTGCCGGGGAGCTGTTTTTT. It specifies CASSDGLAGVAGELFF.

The chain combines TRBV3-1 (or the pseudogene TRBV3-2) with TRBJ2-1; 11 positions match TRBD2. The CDR3 loop spans 15 amino acids. The germline gives CDR1 LGHDT, CDR2 YNNKEL (reference sequence). Trimming took 0 bases from V and 14 from J; bases not matched to a gene: 9. This CDR3 is CASSQDLTSGSLKFF. CDR3 coding DNA: TGTGCCAGCAGCCAAGATCTAACTAGCGGGAGTCTGAAGTTCTTC.

The J gene is TRBJ2-6, the V gene TRBV15; D uncertain. The CDR3 has 15 amino acids. Germline assignment: CDR1 LNHNV and CDR2 YYDKDF (reference sequence). V was trimmed by 1 base and J by 0 bases, leaving 4 bases between them. The CDR3 DNA reads as TGTGCCACCAGCAGAGTCAGCTCTGGGGCCAACGTCCTGACTTTC. Amino acids: CATSRVSSGANVLTF.

The chain joins TRBV7-8 to TRBJ1-2; D unresolved. The germline gives CDR1 SGHVS, CDR2 FQNEAQ. This CDR3 contains 15 residues. V shed 5 bases and J shed 0 bases, with 13 bases lying between them. The CDR3 nucleotides read TGTGCCAGCAGCCCCACAGTACGGCCTAACTATGGCTACACCTTC. Its translation is CASSPTVRPNYGYTF.

The chain couples TRBV4-2 to TRBJ2-7, with 10 bases aligning to TRBD2. The CDR3 sequence is 16 residues long. CDR1 LGHNA and CDR2 YNFKEQ come from the germline V gene. The V segment lost 1 base and the J segment 0 bases; nucleotides outside the gene matches: 3. In nucleotides, the CDR3 is TGTGCCAGCAGCCAAGCCGGGACTAGCGACTCCTACGAGCAGTACTTC. Protein: CASSQAGTSDSYEQYF.

The V gene is TRBV11-2, the J gene TRBJ2-7; 10 bases align to TRBD2. Germline assignment: CDR1 SGHAT and CDR2 FQNNGV. This CDR3 has 16 residues. The J segment lost 5 bases and the V segment lost 1 base, leaving 8 bases of the junction unmatched. This chain's CDR3 is CASSLARASGSHEQYF. CDR3 in DNA: TGTGCCAGCAGCTTAGCTCGGGCTAGCGGGAGTCACGAGCAGTACTTC.

In this sample, this clone turned up a few times. This chain connects TRBV5-6 to TRBJ2-1, with a possible D match to TRBD1 (6 bases). Trimming took 3 bases from V and 8 from J, leaving 18 bases between them. CDR3 size: 15 residues. CDR1 SGHDT and CDR2 YYEEEE come from the germline V gene. Here the CDR3 reads CASSSRPGVSYEQFF. The CDR3 nucleotides are TGTGCCAGCAGCTCAAGACCAGGGGTAAGCTATGAGCAGTTCTTC. The whole variable domain, remainder taken from reference TRBV5-6 and TRBJ2-1, is DAGVTQSPTHLIKTRGQQVTLRCSPKSGHDTVSWYQQALGQGPQFIFQYYEEEERQRGNFPDRFSGHQFPNYSSELNVNALLLGDSALYLCASSSRPGVSYEQFFGPGTRLTVL.

The CDR3 is CASSPATDREALEQYF. CDR3 DNA sequence: TGTGCCAGCAGCCCGGCAACTGACAGGGAGGCCCTCGAGCAGTACTTC. The rearrangement joins TRBV7-9 to TRBJ2-7; the D gene is possibly TRBD1 (7 bases). The CDR3 is 16 residues long. CDR1 and CDR2 (germline): SEHNR, FQNEAQ (reference sequence). V lost 5 bases, J lost 6 bases, and 23 bases lay in between.

The count of this clone is one. This sequence joins TRBV10-1 and TRBJ2-7, with 11 nucleotides matching TRBD2. Germline trimming cut 8 bases from V and 3 bases from J; bases unmatched to any gene: 9. The germline V gene encodes CDR1 WNHNN and CDR2 SYGVQD (reference sequence). The CDR3 covers 15 residues. DNA of the CDR3: TGCGCCAGCGGCGGGACTAGCGGTTCCCTCTACGAGCAGTACTTC. Translation: CASGGTSGSLYEQYF.

The chain carries TRBV11-2 and TRBJ2-3, with D possibly matching TRBD2 (5 bases). CDR3 length: 14 amino acids. Germline values: CDR1 SGHAT, CDR2 FQNNGV. V lost 4 bases and J 4 bases, leaving 12 bases between the germline ends. The CDR3 protein is CASSSWRRPDTQYF. CDR3 nucleotides: TGTGCCAGCAGCTCATGGAGGCGGCCAGATACGCAGTATTTT.

This chain joins TRBV7-9 and TRBJ2-1; D is unclear. Germline V gene lookup returns CDR1 SEHNR and CDR2 FQNEAQ (reference sequence). Trimming cost V 3 bases and J 8 bases, with 11 bases left between them. CDR3 length equals 13 residues. CDR3 sequence reads: CASSLSGRDEQFF. The CDR3 DNA sequence: TGTGCCAGCAGCTTGTCTGGTCGCGATGAGCAGTTCTTC.

The rearrangement links TRBV15 to TRBJ2-7; 10 bases line up with TRBD2. The J segment lost 0 bases and the V segment lost 3 bases, leaving 8 bases of the junction unmatched. CDR1 is LNHNV, CDR2 YYDKDF, per germline (reference sequence). CDR3 length: 17 residues. The CDR3 is CATSRGRIAGGSYEQYF. For the CDR3, the DNA is TGTGCCACCAGCAGGGGTCGCATAGCGGGGGGCTCCTACGAGCAGTACTTC.

The chain employs TRBV7-3 and TRBJ2-2, with D unresolved. The CDR3 has 12 amino acids. Germline CDR1 SGHTA, CDR2 FQGTGA. Between the trimmed V and J ends, which lost 5 bases and 4 bases, there was a span of 5 bases. For the CDR3, the DNA is TGTGCCAGCAGCCGAGTCACCGGGGAGCTGTTTTTT. Translated: CASSRVTGELFF.

The V gene is TRBV5-1, the J gene TRBJ2-5, with D perhaps TRBD2 (7 bases). Trimming pared 6 bases from V and 3 bases from J, leaving 18 bases between. Per germline, CDR1 SGHRS and CDR2 YFSETQ. This CDR3 contains 15 residues. Here the CDR3 reads CASNHREGTKETQYF. The CDR3 region has the DNA TGCGCCAGCAACCACAGGGAAGGGACTAAAGAGACCCAGTACTTC.

The CDR3 region has the DNA TGTGCCAGCAGCCGACAGGGGGCCTACAATGAGCAGTTCTTC. Protein sequence: CASSRQGAYNEQFF. The chain has TRBV2 and TRBJ2-1; 9 bases agree with TRBD1. Germline CDR1 is SNHLY and CDR2 is FYNNEI. There are 14 residues in the CDR3. Losses at the gene ends were 6 bases for V and 2 bases for J; bases not matched to a gene: 2.

This clone was seen just once. The sample carries other DNA sequences with the same CDR3. The chain combines TRBV3-1 (or the pseudogene TRBV3-2) with TRBJ2-7, with unresolved D. Trimming removed 1 base from V and 4 bases from J, with 5 bases in between. This CDR3 region has 12 residues. The germline CDR1 and CDR2 sequences are LGHDT and YNNKEL (reference sequence). The CDR3, as DNA: TGTGCCAGCAGCCAAGTCAGTTACGAGCAGTACTTC. This gives the protein CASSQVSYEQYF.

This clone was recorded a few times. The chain links TRBV19 to TRBJ2-1; the D gene is possibly TRBD1 (6 bases). The CDR3 length is 15 residues. CDR1 LNHDA and CDR2 SQIVND come from the germline V gene (reference sequence). Trimming stripped 3 bases from V and 0 bases from J, with 9 bases between. CDR3 DNA sequence: TGTGCCAGTAGTATCGACAGGAGCTCCTACAATGAGCAGTTCTTC. Protein product: CASSIDRSSYNEQFF. Looking up the rest from reference TRBV19 and TRBJ2-1 gives the full variable domain: DGGITQSPKYLFRKEGQNVTLSCEQNLNHDAMYWYRQDPGQGLRLIYYSQIVNDFQKGDIAEGYSVSREKKESFPLTVTSAQKNPTAFYLCASSIDRSSYNEQFFGPGTRLTVL.

The gene calls are TRBV19 and TRBJ2-7; D is ambiguous. CDR1 and CDR2 (germline): LNHDA, SQIVND (reference sequence). The CDR3 consists of 14 residues. The V end was cut by 3 bases, the J end by 2 bases, with 11 bases between. DNA for the CDR3: TGTGCCAGTAGTATTTTTGGCAGTACCTACGAGCAGTACTTC. Encoded protein: CASSIFGSTYEQYF.

The rearrangement joins TRBV9 to TRBJ2-3; 9 nucleotides agree with TRBD1. V shed 0 bases and J 0 bases; nucleotides not matched to a gene: 5. The CDR3 loop spans 17 amino acids. CDR1 is SGDLS, CDR2 YYNGEE, per germline. The CDR3 loop reads CASSVVVGTGSTDTQYF. The CDR3 bases are TGTGCCAGCAGCGTAGTAGTTGGGACAGGGAGCACAGATACGCAGTATTTT.

The chain uses TRBV6-5 and TRBJ1-2; D may be TRBD1 (5 bases). The CDR3 contains 14 residues. CDR1 is MNHEY and CDR2 is SVGAGI in the germline V gene. Trimming pared 5 bases from V and 8 bases from J, leaving 18 bases between. The CDR3, as DNA: TGTGCCAGCAGTCCCGACAGCTCCTTCGGGGGCTACACCTTC. Its protein is CASSPDSSFGGYTF.

The chain is built from TRBV5-1 and TRBJ1-3; 12 bases are a match to TRBD1. The CDR3 has 17 residues. Germline values: CDR1 SGHRS, CDR2 YFSETQ. The V gene end was trimmed by 4 bases and the J gene end by 7 bases; junction bases not matched to a gene: 12. CDR3: CASSPWSGGQGANTIYF. CDR3 coding DNA: TGCGCCAGCAGCCCCTGGAGCGGGGGACAGGGGGCGAACACCATATATTTT.

The chain carries TRBV28 and TRBJ2-7; perhaps TRBD2 as D (5 bases). This CDR3 spans 15 amino acids. From germline, CDR1 is MDHEN and CDR2 SYDVKM. Trimming removed 7 bases at V and 3 bases at J, with 19 bases between. DNA for the CDR3: TGTGCCAGCACCTCAGTGGTCGGACTTCACTACGAGCAGTACTTC. Its translation: CASTSVVGLHYEQYF.